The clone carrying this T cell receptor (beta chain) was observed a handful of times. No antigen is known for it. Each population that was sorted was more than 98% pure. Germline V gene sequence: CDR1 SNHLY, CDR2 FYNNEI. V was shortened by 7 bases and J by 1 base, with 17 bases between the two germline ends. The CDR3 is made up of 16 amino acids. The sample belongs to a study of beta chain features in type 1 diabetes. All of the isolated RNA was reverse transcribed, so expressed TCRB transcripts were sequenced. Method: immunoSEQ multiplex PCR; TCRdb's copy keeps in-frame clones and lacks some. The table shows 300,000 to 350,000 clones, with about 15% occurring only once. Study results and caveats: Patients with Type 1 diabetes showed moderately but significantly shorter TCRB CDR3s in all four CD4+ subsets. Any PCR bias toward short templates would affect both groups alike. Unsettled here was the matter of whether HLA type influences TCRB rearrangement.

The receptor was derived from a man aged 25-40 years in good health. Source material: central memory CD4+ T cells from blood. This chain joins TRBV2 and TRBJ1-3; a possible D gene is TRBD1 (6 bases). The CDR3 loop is CASIRNTGRSGNTIYF. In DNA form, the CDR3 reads TGTGCCAGCATCCGGAATACAGGGCGATCTGGAAACACCATATATTTT.